The text below deals with one T cell receptor (beta chain). This entry comes from a study of lymphopenia after photon versus proton radiotherapy. Clones were read by immunoSEQ multiplex PCR, and TCRdb kept only the in-frame ones, dropping some. The sample has 55,000 to 70,000 clones; approximately 90% are singletons. CDR3 length: 18 residues. The TCR comes from a woman in her seventies with pancreatic cancer. This chain links TRBV1 with TRBJ2-4; the table's TRBD1 call for D was not verified on the DNA. TRBV1 is labeled a pseudogene. The input for sequencing was peripheral blood, taken from a patient treated with photon-based radiotherapy. The CDR3, as DNA: TGCACCAGCAGCCAACTACAACGACAGGGACTAGCCAAAAACATTCAGTACTTC. Encoded protein: CTSSQLQRQGLAKNIQYF.